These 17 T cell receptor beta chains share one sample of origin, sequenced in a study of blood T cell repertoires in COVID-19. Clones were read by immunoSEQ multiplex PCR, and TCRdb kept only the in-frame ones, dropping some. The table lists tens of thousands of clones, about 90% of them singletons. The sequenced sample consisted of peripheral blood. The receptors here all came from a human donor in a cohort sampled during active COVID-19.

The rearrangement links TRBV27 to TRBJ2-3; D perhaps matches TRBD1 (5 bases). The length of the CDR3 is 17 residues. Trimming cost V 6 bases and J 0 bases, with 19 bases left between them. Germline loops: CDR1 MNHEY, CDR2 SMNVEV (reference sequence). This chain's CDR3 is CASSPIAWQGSTDTQYF. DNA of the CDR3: TGTGCCAGCAGCCCAATTGCCTGGCAGGGTAGCACAGATACGCAGTATTTT.

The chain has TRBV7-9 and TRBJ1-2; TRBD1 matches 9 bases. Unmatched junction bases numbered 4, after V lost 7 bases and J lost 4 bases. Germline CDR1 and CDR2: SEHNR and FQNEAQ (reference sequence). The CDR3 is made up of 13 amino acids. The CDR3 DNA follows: TGTGCCAGCATTCTGACAGGGGGCTATGGCTACACCTTC. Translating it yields CASILTGGYGYTF. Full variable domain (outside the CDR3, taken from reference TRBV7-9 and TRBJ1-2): DTGVSQNPRHKITKRGQNVTFRCDPISEHNRLYWYRQTLGQGPEFLTYFQNEAQLEKSRLLSDRFSAERPKGSFSTLEIQRTEQGDSAMYLCASILTGGYGYTFGSGTRLTVV.

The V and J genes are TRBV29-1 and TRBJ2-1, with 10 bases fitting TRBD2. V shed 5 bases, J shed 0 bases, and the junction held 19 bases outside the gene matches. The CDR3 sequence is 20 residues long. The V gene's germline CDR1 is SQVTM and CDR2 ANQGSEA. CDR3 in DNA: TGCAGCGTTCCCTTTTGGGGTAGCGGGGGGCTTCGGAGCTCCTACAATGAGCAGTTCTTC. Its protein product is CSVPFWGSGGLRSSYNEQFF.

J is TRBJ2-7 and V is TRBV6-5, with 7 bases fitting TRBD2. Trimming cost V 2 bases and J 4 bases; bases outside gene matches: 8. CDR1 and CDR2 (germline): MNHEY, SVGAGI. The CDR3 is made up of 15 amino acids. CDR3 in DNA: TGTGCCAGCAGTTACGGAAGCGGGGAGACATACGAGCAGTACGTC. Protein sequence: CASSYGSGETYEQYV.

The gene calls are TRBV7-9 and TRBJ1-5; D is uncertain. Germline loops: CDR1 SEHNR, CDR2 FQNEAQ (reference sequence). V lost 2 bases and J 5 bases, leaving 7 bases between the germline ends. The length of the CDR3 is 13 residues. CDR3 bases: TGTGCCAGCAGCTTAAGCGTCTATCAGCCCCAGCATTTT. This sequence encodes CASSLSVYQPQHF.

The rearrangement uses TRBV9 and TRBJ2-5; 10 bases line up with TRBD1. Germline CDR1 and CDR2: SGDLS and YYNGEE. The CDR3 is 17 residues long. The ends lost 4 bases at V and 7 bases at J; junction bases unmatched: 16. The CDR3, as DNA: TGTGCCAGCAGCCGGGGACAGGGGACTTCCTCGGGGGGGACCCAGTACTTC. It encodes CASSRGQGTSSGGTQYF.

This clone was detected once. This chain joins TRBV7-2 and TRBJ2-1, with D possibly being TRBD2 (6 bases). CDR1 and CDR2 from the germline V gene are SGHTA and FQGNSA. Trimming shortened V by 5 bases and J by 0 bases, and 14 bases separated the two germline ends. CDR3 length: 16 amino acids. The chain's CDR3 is CASSPGGGTSYNEQFF. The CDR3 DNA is TGTGCCAGCAGCCCAGGTGGGGGGACCTCCTACAATGAGCAGTTCTTC.

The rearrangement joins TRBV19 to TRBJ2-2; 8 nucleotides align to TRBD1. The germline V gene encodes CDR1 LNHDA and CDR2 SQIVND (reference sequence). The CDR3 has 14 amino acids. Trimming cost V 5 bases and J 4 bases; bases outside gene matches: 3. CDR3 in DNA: TGTGCCAGTAGTTTGACAGGGGCCACCGGGGAGCTGTTTTTT. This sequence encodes CASSLTGATGELFF.

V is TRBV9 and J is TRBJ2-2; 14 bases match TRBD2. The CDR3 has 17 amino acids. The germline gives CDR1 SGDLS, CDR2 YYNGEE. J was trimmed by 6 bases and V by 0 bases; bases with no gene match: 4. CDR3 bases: TGTGCCAGCAGCGTAGACGGACTAGCGGGGGGAGCCGGGGAGCTGTTTTTT. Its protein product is CASSVDGLAGGAGELFF.

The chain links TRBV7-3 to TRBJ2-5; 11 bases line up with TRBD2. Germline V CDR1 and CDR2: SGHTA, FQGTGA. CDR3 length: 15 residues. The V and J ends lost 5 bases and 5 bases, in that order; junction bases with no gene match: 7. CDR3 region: CASSRGLAVGETQYF. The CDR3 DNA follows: TGTGCCAGCAGCCGGGGACTAGCGGTGGGGGAGACCCAGTACTTC.

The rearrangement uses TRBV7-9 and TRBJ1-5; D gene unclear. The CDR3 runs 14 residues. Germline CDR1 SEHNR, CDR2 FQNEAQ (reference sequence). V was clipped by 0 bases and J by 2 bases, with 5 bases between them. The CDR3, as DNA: TGTGCCAGCAGCTTAGCGTCCGGCAATCAGCCCCAGCATTTT. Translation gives CASSLASGNQPQHF.

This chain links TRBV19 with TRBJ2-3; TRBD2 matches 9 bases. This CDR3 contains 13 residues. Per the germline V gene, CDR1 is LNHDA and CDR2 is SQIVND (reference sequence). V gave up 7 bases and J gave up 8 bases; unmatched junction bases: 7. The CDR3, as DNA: TGTGCCAGTACCTCGCGGGAGGGGGTTACGCAGTATTTT. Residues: CASTSREGVTQYF.

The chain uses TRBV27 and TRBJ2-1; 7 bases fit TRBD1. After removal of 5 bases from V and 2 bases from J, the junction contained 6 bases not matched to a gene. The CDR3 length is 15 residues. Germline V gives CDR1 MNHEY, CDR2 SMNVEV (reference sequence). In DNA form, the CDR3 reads TGTGCCAGCAGTAAAGACAGGGCCACCTACAATGAGCAGTTCTTC. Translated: CASSKDRATYNEQFF.

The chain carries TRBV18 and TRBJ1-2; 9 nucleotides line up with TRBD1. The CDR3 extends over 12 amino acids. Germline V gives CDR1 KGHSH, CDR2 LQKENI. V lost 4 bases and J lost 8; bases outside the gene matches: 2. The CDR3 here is CASSRDREGYTF. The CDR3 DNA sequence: TGTGCCAGCTCACGGGACAGGGAAGGCTACACCTTC. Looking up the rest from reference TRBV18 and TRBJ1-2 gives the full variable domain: NAGVMQNPRHLVRRRGQEARLRCSPMKGHSHVYWYRQLPEEGLKFMVYLQKENIIDESGMPKERFSAEFPKEGPSILRIQQVVRGDSAAYFCASSRDREGYTFGSGTRLTVV.

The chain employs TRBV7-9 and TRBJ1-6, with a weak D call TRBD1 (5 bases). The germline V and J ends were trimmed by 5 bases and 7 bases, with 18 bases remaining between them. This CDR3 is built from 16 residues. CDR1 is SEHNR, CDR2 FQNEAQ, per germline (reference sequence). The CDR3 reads CASSPPRGGRNSPLHF. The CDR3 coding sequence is TGTGCCAGCAGCCCCCCCCGGGGCGGGAGGAATTCACCCCTCCACTTT.

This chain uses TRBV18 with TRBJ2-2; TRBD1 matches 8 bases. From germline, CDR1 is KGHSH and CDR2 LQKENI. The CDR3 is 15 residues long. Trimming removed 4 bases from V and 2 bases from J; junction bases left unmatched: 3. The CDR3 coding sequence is TGTGCCAGCTCACGGCAGGGGGCCAACACCGGGGAGCTGTTTTTT. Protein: CASSRQGANTGELFF.

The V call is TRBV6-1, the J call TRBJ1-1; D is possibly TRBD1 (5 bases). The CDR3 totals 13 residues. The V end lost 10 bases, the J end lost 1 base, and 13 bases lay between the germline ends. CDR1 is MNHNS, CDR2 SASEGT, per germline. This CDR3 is CATQDGQNTEAFF. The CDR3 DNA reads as TGTGCCACCCAGGACGGACAGAACACTGAAGCTTTCTTT.